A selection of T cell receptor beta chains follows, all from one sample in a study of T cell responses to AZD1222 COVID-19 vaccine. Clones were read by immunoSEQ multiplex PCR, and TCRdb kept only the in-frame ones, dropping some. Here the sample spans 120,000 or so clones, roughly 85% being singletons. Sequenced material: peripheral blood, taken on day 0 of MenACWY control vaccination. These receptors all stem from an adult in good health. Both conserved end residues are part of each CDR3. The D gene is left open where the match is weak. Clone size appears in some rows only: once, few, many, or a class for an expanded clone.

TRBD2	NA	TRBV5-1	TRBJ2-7	TGCGCCAGCAGCACCTGGACTAGCGGGACCTACGAGCAGTACTTC	CASSTWTSGTYEQYF
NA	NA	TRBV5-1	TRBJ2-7	TGCGCCAGCAGCTTGTCGTCGACTACCAACGAGCAGTACTTC	CASSLSSTTNEQYF
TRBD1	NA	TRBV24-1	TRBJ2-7	TGTGCCACCAGTGACAGAGACAGGGGGAAGGACGAGCAGTACTTC	CATSDRDRGKDEQYF
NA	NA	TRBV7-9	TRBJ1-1	TGTGCCAGCAGCCCTCGGAGCACTGAAGCTTTCTTT	CASSPRSTEAFF
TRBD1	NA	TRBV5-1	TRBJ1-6	TGCGCCAGCAGCCCGCAGGGGGGAACTGGTTCACCCCTCCACTTT	CASSPQGGTGSPLHF
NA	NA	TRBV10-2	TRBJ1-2	TGCGCCAGCAGCAGGGAGGGCTATGGCTACACCTTC	CASSREGYGYTF
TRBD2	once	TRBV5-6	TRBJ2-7	TGTGCCAGCAGCGATGGGGCTAGCGGGCTGGCCACCTACGAGCAGTACTTC	CASSDGASGLATYEQYF
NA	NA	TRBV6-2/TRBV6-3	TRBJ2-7	TGTGCCAGCAGCGAAGAAAGAGGAGGGTACTACGAGCAGTACTTC	CASSEERGGYYEQYF
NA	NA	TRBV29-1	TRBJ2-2	TGCAGCGTTGGGTTTTCAGGGGTCGCCGGGGAGCTGTTTTTT	CSVGFSGVAGELFF
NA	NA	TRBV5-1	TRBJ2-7	TGCGCCAGCAGCCAATCGGGTAACTACGAGCAGTACTTC	CASSQSGNYEQYF
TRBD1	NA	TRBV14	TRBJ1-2	TGTGCCAGCAGCCCCAGGACAGGGGGCGGCTACACCTTC	CASSPRTGGGYTF
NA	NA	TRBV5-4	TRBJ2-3	TGTGCCAGCAGCTTTTTCACAGATACGCAGTATTTT	CASSFFTDTQYF
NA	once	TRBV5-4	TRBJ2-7	TGTGCCAGCAGCTTGGACAGATACGAGCAGTACTTC	CASSLDRYEQYF
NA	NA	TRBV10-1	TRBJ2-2	TGCGCCACCGGGGGCCTGCGTAACACCGGGGAGCTGTTTTTT	CATGGLRNTGELFF
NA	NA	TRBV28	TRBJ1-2	TGTGCCAGCAGTGATAACTATGGCTACACCTTC	CASSDNYGYTF
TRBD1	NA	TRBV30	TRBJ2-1	TGTGCCTGGAGTCCAGCGGACAGGGGAAGTAATGAGCAGTTCTTC	CAWSPADRGSNEQFF
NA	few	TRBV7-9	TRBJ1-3	TGTGCCAGCAGCTTTGGGGGCGCCGGGCGCGACACCATATATTTT	CASSFGGAGRDTIYF
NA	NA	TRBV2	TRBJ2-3	TGTGCCAGTTGTAGAGTGGTGACAGATACGCAGTATTTT	CASCRVVTDTQYF
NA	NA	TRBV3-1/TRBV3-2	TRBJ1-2	TGTGCCAGCAGCCAAGGGGTCGGCGGCTACACCTTC	CASSQGVGGYTF
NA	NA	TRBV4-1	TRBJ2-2	TGCGCCAGCAGCCAAGATCAGCGGGCCGGGGAGCTGTTTTTT	CASSQDQRAGELFF
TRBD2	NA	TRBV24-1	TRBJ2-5	TGTGCCACCAGGGGAGGGCAGGGCGCTGGTCAAGAGACCCAGTACTTC	CATRGGQGAGQETQYF
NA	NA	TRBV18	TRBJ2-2	TGTGCCAGCTCACCCTACACCGGGGAGCTGTTTTTT	CASSPYTGELFF
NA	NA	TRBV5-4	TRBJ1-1	TGTGCCAGCAGCTTGTTAGGGTCGAACACTGAAGCTTTCTTT	CASSLLGSNTEAFF
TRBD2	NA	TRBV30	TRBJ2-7	TGTGCCTGGAGCCCAAGGGGACTAGCGGCTAACCGCTACGAGCAGTACTTC	CAWSPRGLAANRYEQYF
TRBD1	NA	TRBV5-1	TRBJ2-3	TGCGCCAGCAGCTGGGGCGGGACAGGGGCCACAGATACGCAGTATTTT	CASSWGGTGATDTQYF
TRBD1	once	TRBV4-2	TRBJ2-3	TGTGCCAGCAGCTCGACAGGGGGCGGCACAGATACGCAGTATTTT	CASSSTGGGTDTQYF
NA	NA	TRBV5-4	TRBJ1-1	TGTGCCAGCAGCTTGGGTTTGAACACTGAAGCTTTCTTT	CASSLGLNTEAFF
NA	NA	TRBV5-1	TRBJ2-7	TGCGCCAGCAGCCCACCCGGGGCCCTCGGGGAGCGGTACTTC	CASSPPGALGERYF
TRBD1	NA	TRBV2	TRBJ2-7	TGTGCCAGCAAAGAAGGGGACAGGGGTTTTGGCGAGCAGTACTTC	CASKEGDRGFGEQYF
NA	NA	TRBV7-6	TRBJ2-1	TGTGCCTCCAGGGGAGCGGGGCAAGAGCAGTTCTTC	CASRGAGQEQFF
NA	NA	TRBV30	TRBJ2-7	TGTGCCTGGAGTGTACTTCTATCGGGAGAGCAGTACTTC	CAWSVLLSGEQYF
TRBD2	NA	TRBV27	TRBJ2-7	TGTGCCAGCAGTCCTACGAGACTAGCGGGCGACGAGCAGTACTTC	CASSPTRLAGDEQYF
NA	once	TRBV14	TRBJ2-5	TGTGCCAGCAGCCAAGGCCACAGGTGGAAAGAGACCCAGTACTTC	CASSQGHRWKETQYF
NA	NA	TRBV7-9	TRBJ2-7	TGTGCCAGCAGCTTACGAGACGAGCAGTACTTC	CASSLRDEQYF
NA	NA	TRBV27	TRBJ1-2	TGTGCCAGCAGTACAACCGGGACTTCATCGTGGTCTGGCTACACCTTC	CASSTTGTSSWSGYTF
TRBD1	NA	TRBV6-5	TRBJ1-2	TGTGCCAGCGTGACAGGGGGCGGATTCTTCTATGGCTACACCTTC	CASVTGGGFFYGYTF
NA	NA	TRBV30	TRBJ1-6	TGTGCCTGGGCCGGGGGGCGGATTAATTCACCCCTCCACTTT	CAWAGGRINSPLHF
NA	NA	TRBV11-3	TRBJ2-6	TGTGCCAGCAGTGGCAGGGGAAACTCTGGGGCCAACGTCCTGACTTTC	CASSGRGNSGANVLTF
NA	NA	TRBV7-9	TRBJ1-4	TGTGCCAGCAGAGACGCTCAGGTCCCTAATGAAAAACTGTTTTTT	CASRDAQVPNEKLFF
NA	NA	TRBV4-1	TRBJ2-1	TGCGCCAGCAGCCAAGGAACACTGGGCCCGGTTGGTCGGGGTGAGCAGTTCTTC	CASSQGTLGPVGRGEQFF
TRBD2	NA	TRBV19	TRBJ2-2	TGTGCCAGTACTCTTTACTGGGCCGAGACTAGCGGGAGGCCCGGGGAGCTGTTTTTT	CASTLYWAETSGRPGELFF
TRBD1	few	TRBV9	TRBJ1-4	TGTGCCAGCAGCGGACAGGGGACAGATGAAAAACTGTTTTTT	CASSGQGTDEKLFF
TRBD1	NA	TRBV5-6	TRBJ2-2	TGTGCCAGCAGCTTCGGGACAGGAAACACCGGGGAGCTGTTTTTT	CASSFGTGNTGELFF
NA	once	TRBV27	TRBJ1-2	TGTGCCAGCAGCGACCGGGACCCCCGGAGCTACACCTTC	CASSDRDPRSYTF
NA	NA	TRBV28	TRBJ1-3	TGTGCCAGCAGTCGGTATTTAGCTGGAAACACCATATATTTT	CASSRYLAGNTIYF
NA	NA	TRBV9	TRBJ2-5	TGTGCCAGCAGCGTAGCTTCAGCGTCGTACCAAGAGACCCAGTACTTC	CASSVASASYQETQYF
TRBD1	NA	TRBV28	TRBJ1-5	TGTGCCAGCAGTTTGTCCGGGACAGGGGGCAATCAGCCCCAGCATTTT	CASSLSGTGGNQPQHF
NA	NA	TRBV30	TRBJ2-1	TGTGCCTGGAGCCTCCCGATTTACAGTAATGAGCAGTTCTTC	CAWSLPIYSNEQFF
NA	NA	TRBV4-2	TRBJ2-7	TGTGCCAGCAGCCAACCGAGGGGAGTAGGGAACACCTACGAGCAGTACTTC	CASSQPRGVGNTYEQYF
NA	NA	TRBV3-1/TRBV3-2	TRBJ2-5	TGTGCCAGCAGCCAAGAGGGGCCCCGGGAGACCCAGTACTTC	CASSQEGPRETQYF
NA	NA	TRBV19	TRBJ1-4	TGTGCCAGTAGGCATAACGGAGGGAATGAAAAACTGTTTTTT	CASRHNGGNEKLFF
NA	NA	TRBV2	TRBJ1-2	TGTGCCAGCAGCCCACAATTTTTTGGGGACTATGGCTACACCTTC	CASSPQFFGDYGYTF
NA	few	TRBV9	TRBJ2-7	TGTGCCAGCAGCGTCGACCCTTTCTACGAGCAGTACTTC	CASSVDPFYEQYF
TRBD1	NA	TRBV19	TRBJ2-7	TGTGCCAGTAGTAAGGGGGCGGTGCCTTCCTACGAGCAGTACTTC	CASSKGAVPSYEQYF
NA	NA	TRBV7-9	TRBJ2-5	TGTGCCAGCAGCTTAGACGGGCAAGAGACCCAGTACTTC	CASSLDGQETQYF
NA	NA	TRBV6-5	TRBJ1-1	TGTGCCAGCAGTTACACAGGGAACACTGAAGCTTTCTTT	CASSYTGNTEAFF
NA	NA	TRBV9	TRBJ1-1	TGTGCCAGCAGCGTAGGGGATAACACTGAAGCTTTCTTT	CASSVGDNTEAFF
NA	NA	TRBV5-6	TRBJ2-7	TGTGCCAGCAGCTTGAGCACAAGTGAGCAGTACTTC	CASSLSTSEQYF
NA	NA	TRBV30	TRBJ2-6	TGTGCCCTGGGGGGAGAATCTGGGGCCAACGTCCTGACTTTC	CALGGESGANVLTF